Each of the 18 T cell receptor beta chains below was sequenced from the same sample in a study of beta chain features in type 1 diabetes. General study results and limits: Shorter TCRB CDR3s, moderately but significantly so, marked every one of the four CD4+ subsets in Type 1 diabetes patients.

cDNA synthesis used the whole RNA isolate, giving expressed TCRB sequences. Here immunoSEQ multiplex PCR was the method, and the copy in TCRdb shows in-frame clones only, minus some. The table has 550,000 to 850,000 clones, roughly an eighth seen once; the top ten hold 0.022%. Their cognate antigens are unknown. Source material: naive CD4+ T cells from blood. These receptors came from a man younger than 30 with type 1 diabetes.

The chain couples TRBV6-1 to TRBJ1-6; unclear D gene. The CDR3 runs to 15 residues. Germline V gene data show CDR1 as MNHNS and CDR2 as SASEGT. The V gene lost 8 bases and the J gene lost 8 bases, with 19 bases spanning the gap. CDR3 sequence: CASVFSRLWDSPLHF. In DNA form, the CDR3 reads TGTGCCAGCGTCTTCAGCCGCCTTTGGGATTCACCCCTCCACTTT.

V is TRBV28 and J is TRBJ1-5; D unresolved. V lost 4 bases and J 7 bases, leaving 8 bases between the germline ends. This CDR3 is built from 12 residues. Per the germline V gene, CDR1 is MDHEN and CDR2 is SYDVKM. The CDR3: CASSSREQPQHF. For the CDR3, the DNA is TGTGCCAGCAGTTCGAGGGAACAGCCCCAGCATTTT.

The J gene is TRBJ2-5, the V gene TRBV4-1, with 9 bases identical to TRBD2. Trimming removed 0 bases from V and 3 bases from J; junction bases left unmatched: 2. This CDR3 is built from 15 residues. The germline CDR1 and CDR2 sequences are MGHRA and YSYEKL. The CDR3 sequence: CASSQDRLAEETQYF. In DNA, the CDR3 is TGCGCCAGCAGCCAAGATAGACTAGCGGAAGAGACCCAGTACTTC.

This clone was observed a few times. The sample contains more than one DNA sequence encoding this CDR3. The chain has TRBV30 and TRBJ2-2; no reliable D call. The V end was cut by 0 bases, the J end by 6 bases, with 5 bases between. Per germline, CDR1 GTSNPN and CDR2 SVGIG (reference sequence). CDR3 length: 12 residues. The CDR3 protein is CAWSVPPGELFF. CDR3 bases: TGTGCCTGGAGTGTACCCCCCGGGGAGCTGTTTTTT.

This clone showed up just a few times. This rearrangement joins TRBV27 to TRBJ1-2; weak D call: TRBD1 (5 bases). The ends were cut back, 5 bases at V and 1 base at J, with 11 bases in the middle. The CDR3 runs to 14 residues. CDR1 and CDR2 (germline): MNHEY, SMNVEV (reference sequence). CDR3 coding DNA: TGTGCCAGCAGTCCCTGGGGCAGTAACTATGGCTACACCTTC. It encodes CASSPWGSNYGYTF.

The gene calls are TRBV5-4 and TRBJ1-1; no clear D. There are 13 residues in the CDR3. From germline, CDR1 is SGHNT and CDR2 YYREEE (reference sequence). V lost 2 bases, J lost 3 bases, and 8 bases lay in between. Here the CDR3 DNA reads TGTGCCAGCAGCTTCGGAATGGACACTGAAGCTTTCTTT. This sequence encodes CASSFGMDTEAFF.

V is TRBV25-1 and J is TRBJ2-3, with a tentative D call TRBD2 (6 bases). Trimming removed 3 bases at V and 2 bases at J, with 15 bases between. CDR1 is MGHDK and CDR2 is SYGVNS in the germline V gene. The CDR3 covers 16 residues. For the CDR3, the DNA is TGTGCCAGCAGTGAGGGAGGTAACCGATTCACAGATACGCAGTATTTT. Protein product: CASSEGGNRFTDTQYF.

This clone came up a few times. The chain couples TRBV30 to TRBJ2-2; D gene ambiguous. CDR1 and CDR2 (germline): GTSNPN, SVGIG (reference sequence). Trimming took 3 bases from V and 8 from J, leaving 13 bases between them. The CDR3 has 13 amino acids. CDR3 in amino acids: CAWRPTSPGELFF. CDR3 DNA: TGTGCCTGGAGACCGACCAGTCCTGGGGAGCTGTTTTTT. Based on the CDR3 plus reference TRBV30 and TRBJ2-2, the full variable domain is SQTIHQWPATLVQPVGSPLSLECTVEGTSNPNLYWYRQAAGRGLQLLFYSVGIGQISSEVPQNLSASRPQDRQFILSSKKLLLSDSGFYLCAWRPTSPGELFFGEGSRLTVL.

The chain couples TRBV7-2 to TRBJ2-1, with D unresolved. This CDR3 spans 13 amino acids. CDR1 and CDR2 from the germline V gene are SGHTA and FQGNSA. Trimming removed 5 bases at V and 11 bases at J, with 16 bases between. CDR3 amino acids: CASSLGPPSKQFF. The DNA of the CDR3 is TGTGCCAGCAGCCTAGGACCCCCTAGTAAGCAGTTCTTC.

V usage is TRBV6-1 and J usage is TRBJ2-1; no clear D. The germline CDR1 and CDR2 sequences are MNHNS and SASEGT. The CDR3 covers 11 residues. Trimming pared 2 bases from V and 7 bases from J, leaving 3 bases between. CDR3 nucleotide sequence: TGTGCCAGCAGTGAATTAAATGAGCAGTTCTTC. It yields the protein CASSELNEQFF.

This clone was counted a few times. The chain links TRBV5-1 to TRBJ1-2; the D gene is possibly TRBD1 (6 bases). V lost 0 bases and J lost 5, with 17 bases in between. The CDR3 spans 16 residues. CDR1 is SGHRS, CDR2 YFSETQ, per germline. In DNA, the CDR3 is TGCGCCAGCAGCTTGGTGGGTTGGGACACGTCTTATGGCTACACCTTC. It is translated as CASSLVGWDTSYGYTF.

The V gene is TRBV19, the J gene TRBJ1-1; D is undetermined. Germline V gives CDR1 LNHDA, CDR2 SQIVND (reference sequence). This CDR3 is built from 14 residues. V was shortened by 4 bases and J by 2 bases, with 11 bases between the two germline ends. In nucleotides, the CDR3 is TGTGCCAGTAGTAGATGGACGGCCAACACTGAAGCTTTCTTT. Translation: CASSRWTANTEAFF.

Concerning this clone: This sample also contains other DNA sequences that code for the same CDR3. The chain couples TRBV30 to TRBJ1-1; 7 bases align to TRBD1. V lost 5 bases and J lost 0; bases outside the gene matches: 3. The germline gives CDR1 GTSNPN, CDR2 SVGIG (reference sequence). The length of the CDR3 is 13 residues. Here the CDR3 reads CAWSGQLNTEAFF. The CDR3, as DNA: TGTGCCTGGTCGGGACAGCTGAACACTGAAGCTTTCTTT.

This clone showed up just a few times. The V and J genes are TRBV5-4 and TRBJ2-4, with TRBD2 identical over 13 bases. Germline assignment: CDR1 SGHNT and CDR2 YYREEE (reference sequence). With 0 bases clipped from V and 6 bases from J, the junction kept 3 bases outside the gene matches. The CDR3 has 16 residues. The CDR3 here is CASSLGLAGGGNIQYF. CDR3 DNA sequence: TGTGCCAGCAGCTTGGGACTAGCGGGGGGAGGAAACATTCAGTACTTC.

A remark on this clone: Other DNA sequences in the same sample also yield this CDR3. The chain recombines TRBV20-1 with TRBJ2-7, with D hard to call. Trimming took 6 bases from V and 4 from J, leaving 4 bases between them. Germline CDR1 is DFQATT and CDR2 is SNEGSKA (reference sequence). The CDR3 consists of 9 residues. The CDR3 here is CSAGYEQYF. The CDR3 coding sequence is TGCAGTGCCGGGTACGAGCAGTACTTC.

This clone was detected a few times. The rearrangement joins TRBV6-5 to TRBJ2-3; D perhaps matches TRBD2 (6 bases). CDR1 and CDR2 from the germline V gene are MNHEY and SVGAGI. Trimming took off 0 bases at V and 2 bases at J, with 12 bases between the two ends. CDR3 length: 16 amino acids. The CDR3 DNA reads as TGTGCCAGCAGTTACTCTCTGGGGGGATCCACAGATACGCAGTATTTT. It is translated as CASSYSLGGSTDTQYF.

This clone occurred a few times. The V gene is TRBV6-5, the J gene TRBJ2-7; 8 nucleotides agree with TRBD2. Germline loops: CDR1 MNHEY, CDR2 SVGAGI. The CDR3 is made up of 13 amino acids. The V gene end was trimmed by 9 bases and the J gene end by 1 base; junction bases not matched to a gene: 5. DNA of the CDR3: TGTGCCAGTCGACTAGCGTCATCCTACGAGCAGTACTTC. Its protein product is CASRLASSYEQYF.

Concerning this clone: The sample holds other DNA sequences that translate to the same CDR3. The rearrangement uses TRBV30 and TRBJ1-1; D uncertain. Germline CDR1 and CDR2: GTSNPN and SVGIG (reference sequence). CDR3 size: 12 residues. Trimming cost V 2 bases and J 2 bases, with 6 bases left between them. The CDR3 nucleotides are TGTGCCTGGAGTTGGGGAAACACTGAAGCTTTCTTT. Protein: CAWSWGNTEAFF.